The source of this T cell receptor (beta chain) is a study of blood T cell repertoires in COVID-19. Across the whole study: Italy, Spain and the United States were the sources of the convalescent and acute COVID-19 samples. PBMCs, B-cell-depleted T cells, or T cells provided the cDNA or gDNA that made up the material.

Original methodology: How many nucleated cells were present was estimated from reference gene primer amplification. Data came from immunoSEQ multiplex PCR; TCRdb stores just in-frame clones and leaves some out. V and J calls and clone size are copied from that table; D and trimming were computed from the DNA. The profile covers around 210,000 clones, with about four fifths appearing a single time and roughly 7.6% taken by the ten largest. V lost 5 bases and J lost 0; bases outside the gene matches: 6. Germline V lookup: CDR1 SGHAT, CDR2 FQDESV (reference sequence). This CDR3 spans 15 amino acids. In this sample, this clone turned up once.

This receptor was obtained from a woman of 80 years or more with COVID-19, enrolled during active disease. The chain joins TRBV11-1 to TRBJ2-7, with 8 bases identical to TRBD1. The sequencing sample was made of peripheral blood. CDR3 DNA sequence: TGTGCCAGCAGCCCGGACAGGGTTTACTCCTACGAGCAGTACTTC. Its translation: CASSPDRVYSYEQYF.